This is a list of T cell receptor beta chains from one sample in a study of regulatory and conventional T cells in RAG deficiency. Profiled with immunoSEQ multiplex PCR; TCRdb holds only in-frame clones, not every one. The sample contains just over 6,500 clones, almost 85% of which appear only once. This same sample was also taken into another study, of regulatory T cells.

Sequencing used CD8+ T cells sorted from blood. The receptor set was obtained from a human donor in good health. CDR3s include the opening cysteine and the closing phenylalanine or tryptophan. Fields, in order: V gene, D gene, clone size, J gene, CDR3 protein, CDR3 DNA. A D gene is named only where the DNA matches it firmly. Expanded clones get a size class; other rows say once, few or many, or leave the size out.

TRBV6-4	-	-	TRBJ2-3	CASSRHGEGTDTQYF	TGTGCCAGCAGTCGACATGGGGAAGGGACCGATACGCAGTATTTT
TRBV2	TRBD1	-	TRBJ1-6	CASSEGGGYYNSPLHF	TGTGCCAGCAGTGAAGGAGGGGGCTACTATAATTCACCCCTCCACTTT
TRBV7-6	-	few	TRBJ1-2	CASSVYRAKGGYTF	TGTGCCAGCAGCGTATACCGGGCCAAGGGAGGCTACACCTTC
TRBV30	-	-	TRBJ1-4	CAWAEGEKLFF	TGTGCCTGGGCGGAGGGTGAAAAACTGTTTTTT
TRBV6-5	-	-	TRBJ1-1	CASTNEGFEAFF	TGTGCCAGCACCAACGAAGGGTTTGAAGCTTTCTTT
TRBV7-9	-	-	TRBJ2-3	CASSLDLGGRDTQYF	TGTGCCAGCAGCTTAGATCTGGGGGGCCGAGATACGCAGTATTTT
TRBV28	TRBD1	-	TRBJ1-3	CASSFPGQGNSGNTIYF	TGTGCCAGCAGTTTTCCGGGACAGGGAAACTCTGGAAACACCATATATTTT
TRBV12-5	-	-	TRBJ2-6	CASGQGGTSGANVLTF	TGTGCTAGTGGACAGGGGGGGACTTCTGGGGCCAACGTCCTGACTTTC
TRBV29-1	TRBD1	-	TRBJ2-1	CSAGGASYNEQFF	TGCAGCGCAGGGGGCGCATCCTACAATGAGCAGTTCTTC
TRBV11-1	-	-	TRBJ2-5	CASSLAVTETQYF	TGTGCCAGCAGCTTAGCGGTGACAGAGACCCAGTACTTC
TRBV5-1	TRBD1	-	TRBJ2-3	CASSLVRWDREILDTQYF	TGCGCCAGCAGCTTGGTACGATGGGACAGGGAAATTCTGGATACGCAGTATTTT
TRBV6-1	TRBD1	-	TRBJ1-6	CASSKTGGSGSPLHF	TGTGCCAGCAGTAAAACAGGGGGCTCGGGTTCACCCCTCCACTTT
TRBV11-3	-	-	TRBJ1-1	CASSLRGGTEAFF	TGTGCCAGCAGCTTACGGGGCGGGACTGAAGCTTTCTTT
TRBV4-2	TRBD1	few	TRBJ1-2	CASSQQTGGGYGYTF	TGTGCCAGCAGCCAGCAGACAGGGGGCGGCTATGGCTACACCTTC
TRBV6-6	-	-	TRBJ1-4	CASSLHTLNEKLFF	TGTGCCAGCAGCCTACATACGCTAAATGAAAAACTGTTTTTT
TRBV21-1	-	-	TRBJ2-5	CASSKLGSLLAGAEETQYF	TGTGCCAGCAGCAAATTGGGGTCCCTACTAGCGGGGGCCGAGGAGACCCAGTACTTC
TRBV19	-	once	TRBJ2-7	CASSIDPYDYEQYF	TGTGCCAGTAGTATAGACCCCTACGACTACGAGCAGTACTTC
TRBV11-3	-	-	TRBJ2-3	CASSSGTDTQYF	TGTGCCAGCAGCTCAGGCACAGATACGCAGTATTTT
TRBV15	-	-	TRBJ2-4	CATSRDRAEAKNIQYF	TGTGCCACCAGCAGAGACAGGGCCGAGGCCAAAAACATTCAGTACTTC
TRBV12-2	-	-	TRBJ2-3	CASRLANPGGAIDTQYF	TGTGCAAGTCGCTTAGCTAATCCCGGGGGGGCTATTGATACGCAGTATTTT
TRBV4-2	TRBD2	-	TRBJ2-5	CASSQDPLSGGYQETQYF	TGTGCCAGCAGCCAAGATCCATTGAGCGGGGGGTACCAAGAGACCCAGTACTTC
TRBV5-1	-	-	TRBJ2-3	CASSTGEGVGTDTQYF	TGCGCCAGCAGCACCGGAGAGGGCGTTGGGACAGATACGCAGTATTTT